This entry is about one TCR beta chain. These data belong to a study of low-dose radiotherapy and immunotherapy resistance in tumors. Sample time point: after trial treatment. Regarding treatment: LDRT plus nivolumab, ipilimumab, low-dose cyclophosphamide and aspirin (RACIN trial). Trimming removed 3 bases at V and 7 bases at J, with 15 bases between. The CDR3 length is 14 residues. First-strand cDNA relied on TRAV- and TRBV-specific primers spanning alpha and beta chains. A constant-region primer paired with the V-primer adapter amplified TCRs over 20 PCR cycles. A single record per CDR3 protein comes from TCRdb applying MiXCR to the reads. The repertoire holds 100,000 or so distinct CDR3 sequences, with less than 25% as singletons.

The V gene is TRBV23-1, the J gene TRBJ1-1, with D possibly matching TRBD1 (6 bases). TRBV23-1 is placed among ORFs of uncertain function. The TCR comes from a male donor with prostate cancer. Specimen: PBMCs, collected after low-dose radiotherapy plus immunotherapy. In DNA form, the CDR3 reads TGCGCCAGCAGTCACTACGGCCCACAGGGTGAAGCTTTCTTT. Amino acids: CASSHYGPQGEAFF.